The 10 T cell receptor beta chains reported below all come from one sample, sequenced in a study of Graves' ophthalmopathy and Graves' hyperthyroidism. Amplification from RNA transcripts yielded the TCR beta CDR3 regions. RT-PCR was first run with HTBI primers, then multiplex PCR in a second round. Via MiXCR, TCRdb re-called the multiplex PCR reads, giving one row per CDR3 protein. The data show a few hundred thousand distinct CDR3 sequences, 15% to 20% seen once. Sequenced input: peripheral blood. All receptors come from an adult woman with stable Graves' hyperthyroidism.

This clonotype was detected a few times. The chain recombines TRBV5-6 with TRBJ2-2; tentative D call: TRBD2 (5 bases). Germline assignment: CDR1 SGHDT and CDR2 YYEEEE. V lost 5 bases and J 2 bases, leaving 13 bases between the germline ends. The CDR3 extends over 15 amino acids. CDR3 in amino acids: CASRNDRGNTGELFF. The CDR3 nucleotides read TGTGCCAGCAGAAATGACCGGGGAAACACCGGGGAGCTGTTTTTT.

The V and J genes are TRBV5-1 and TRBJ2-7; 8 bases agree with TRBD2. Per the germline V gene, CDR1 is SGHRS and CDR2 is YFSETQ. Trimming cost V 7 bases and J 2 bases; bases outside gene matches: 8. The CDR3 has 14 amino acids. Written as DNA, the CDR3 is TGCGCCAGCGGACCAGCGGGGGTCCCCTACGAGCAGTACTTC. This sequence encodes CASGPAGVPYEQYF. The full variable domain, rest sourced from reference TRBV5-1 and TRBJ2-7, is KAGVTQTPRYLIKTRGQQVTLSCSPISGHRSVSWYQQTPGQGLQFLFEYFSETQRNKGNFPGRFSGRQFSNSRSEMNVSTLELGDSALYLCASGPAGVPYEQYFGPGTRLTVT.

The table lists this clonotype with a few counts. This chain joins TRBV13 and TRBJ2-2; the match to TRBD2 covers 15 bases. The germline CDR1 and CDR2 sequences are PRHDT and FYEKMQ (reference sequence). V trimming: 5 bases; J trimming: 1 base; junction bases outside the gene matches: 8. The length of the CDR3 is 19 residues. The CDR3 reads CASSLRTSGRAGNTGELFF. Written as DNA, the CDR3 is TGTGCCAGCAGCCTGAGGACTAGCGGGAGGGCCGGGAACACCGGGGAGCTGTTTTTT.

The gene calls are TRBV5-1 and TRBJ1-2; 9 nucleotides align to TRBD1. Per the germline V gene, CDR1 is SGHRS and CDR2 is YFSETQ. The trim removed 9 bases at V and 8 bases at J, leaving 5 bases unmatched. CDR3 length equals 11 residues. CDR3 amino acids: CATWTGEGYTF. The CDR3 DNA reads TGCGCCACCTGGACAGGGGAAGGCTACACCTTC.

The gene calls are TRBV6-2 or TRBV6-3 and TRBJ1-2; 7 nucleotides align to TRBD1. V shed 8 bases, J shed 3 bases, and the junction held 3 bases outside the gene matches. CDR3 length: 12 amino acids. Germline-derived CDR1 and CDR2 are MNHEY and SVGEGT. The DNA of the CDR3 is TGTGCCAGCCGGACAGGAGACTATGGCTACACCTTC. This translates into CASRTGDYGYTF.

This clonotype was counted ten times or more. The chain is built from TRBV30 and TRBJ1-6; D unclear. Germline CDR1 is GTSNPN and CDR2 is SVGIG (reference sequence). This CDR3 has 12 amino acids. V lost 2 bases, J lost 11 bases, and 10 bases lay in between. The CDR3, as DNA: TGTGCCTGGAGTACCTTGCGCCCACCCCTCCACTTT. It translates to CAWSTLRPPLHF.

Ten or more counts support this clonotype. The V call is TRBV12-3 or TRBV12-4, the J call TRBJ2-7, with TRBD2 matching 12 bases. Trimming cost V 2 bases and J 0 bases; bases outside gene matches: 8. This CDR3 spans 18 amino acids. This CDR3 reads CASSLKGLAGYLSYEQYF. CDR3 bases: TGTGCCAGCAGTTTAAAAGGACTAGCGGGATACCTCTCCTACGAGCAGTACTTC.

There are many counts of this clonotype. The J gene is TRBJ1-5, the V gene TRBV30; D possibly corresponds to TRBD1 (6 bases). CDR1 is GTSNPN and CDR2 is SVGIG in the germline V gene (reference sequence). The CDR3 extends over 14 amino acids. The ends were cut back, 4 bases at V and 7 bases at J, with 17 bases in the middle. DNA of the CDR3: TGTGCCTGGACCACCAGGGGAGTTGGGCAGCCCCAGCATTTT. Protein: CAWTTRGVGQPQHF.

This clonotype was counted many times. This sequence joins TRBV12-3 or TRBV12-4 and TRBJ1-3, with D uncertain. Trimming removed 8 bases at V and 0 bases at J, with 11 bases between. The CDR3 sequence is 14 residues long. The CDR3 coding sequence is TGTGCCAGCGGATCCTACAGCTCTGGAAACACCATATATTTT. Translated, it gives CASGSYSSGNTIYF.

This clonotype has a count of ten or more. The J gene is TRBJ2-7, the V gene TRBV24-1; 9 positions match TRBD1. Germline V gene sequence: CDR1 KGHDR, CDR2 SFDVKD. J gave up 5 bases and V 3 bases, and 10 bases lay outside the gene matches. The CDR3 loop spans 16 amino acids. The CDR3 is CATSDGKSDRGDEQYF. CDR3 sequence (DNA): TGTGCCACCAGTGATGGGAAATCGGACAGGGGAGACGAGCAGTACTTC.